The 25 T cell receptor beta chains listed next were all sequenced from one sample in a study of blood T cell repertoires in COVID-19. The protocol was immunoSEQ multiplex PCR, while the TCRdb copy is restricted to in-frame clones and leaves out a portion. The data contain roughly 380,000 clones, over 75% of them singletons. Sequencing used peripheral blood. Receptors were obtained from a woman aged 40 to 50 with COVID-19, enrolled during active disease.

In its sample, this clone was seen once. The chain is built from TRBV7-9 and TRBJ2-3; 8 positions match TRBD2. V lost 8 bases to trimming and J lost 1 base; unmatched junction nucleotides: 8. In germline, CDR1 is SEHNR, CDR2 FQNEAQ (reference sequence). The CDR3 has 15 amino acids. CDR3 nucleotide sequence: TGTGCCAGCGGGGTCAGGCGGGGGGGCACAGATACGCAGTATTTT. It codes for CASGVRRGGTDTQYF. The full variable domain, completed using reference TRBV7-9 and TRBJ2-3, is DTGVSQNPRHKITKRGQNVTFRCDPISEHNRLYWYRQTLGQGPEFLTYFQNEAQLEKSRLLSDRFSAERPKGSFSTLEIQRTEQGDSAMYLCASGVRRGGTDTQYFGPGTRLTVL.

The CDR3 spells CASSLAHRGYYGYTF. CDR3 DNA sequence: TGTGCCAGCAGTTTAGCCCACAGGGGGTACTATGGCTACACCTTC. The V call is TRBV28, the J call TRBJ1-2; the match to TRBD1 covers 8 bases. V dropped 2 bases and J dropped 3; count of bases not matched to a gene: 5. The CDR3 is made up of 15 amino acids. Germline V lookup: CDR1 MDHEN, CDR2 SYDVKM.

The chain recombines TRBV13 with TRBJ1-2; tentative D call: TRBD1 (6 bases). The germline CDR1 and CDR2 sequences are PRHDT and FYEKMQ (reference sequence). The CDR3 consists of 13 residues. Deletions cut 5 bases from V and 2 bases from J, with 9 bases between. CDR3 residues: CASSPDRNYGYTF. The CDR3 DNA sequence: TGTGCCAGCAGCCCGGACAGAAACTATGGCTACACCTTC.

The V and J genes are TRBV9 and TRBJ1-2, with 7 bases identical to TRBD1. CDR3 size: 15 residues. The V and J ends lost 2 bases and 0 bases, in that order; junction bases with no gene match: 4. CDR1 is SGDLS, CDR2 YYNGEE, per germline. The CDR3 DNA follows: TGTGCCAGCAGCGTGGGCAGGGGGTCTAACTATGGCTACACCTTC. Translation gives CASSVGRGSNYGYTF. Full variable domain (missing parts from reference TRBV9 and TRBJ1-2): DSGVTQTPKHLITATGQRVTLRCSPRSGDLSVYWYQQSLDQGLQFLIQYYNGEERAKGNILERFSAQQFPDLHSELNLSSLELGDSALYFCASSVGRGSNYGYTFGSGTRLTVV.

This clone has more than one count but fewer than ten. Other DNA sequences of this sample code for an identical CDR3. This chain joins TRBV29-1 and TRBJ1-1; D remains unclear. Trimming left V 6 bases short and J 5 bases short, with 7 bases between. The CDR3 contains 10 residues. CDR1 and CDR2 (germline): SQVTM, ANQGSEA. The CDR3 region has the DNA TGCAGCGTCCAGAAAACTGAAGCTTTCTTT. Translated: CSVQKTEAFF.

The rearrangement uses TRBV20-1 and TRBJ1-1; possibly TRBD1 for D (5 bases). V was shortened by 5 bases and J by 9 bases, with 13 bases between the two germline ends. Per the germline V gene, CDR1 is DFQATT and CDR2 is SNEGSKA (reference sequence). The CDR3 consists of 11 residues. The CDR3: CSASRQPQAFF. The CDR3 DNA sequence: TGCAGTGCTTCCAGACAGCCCCAAGCTTTCTTT.

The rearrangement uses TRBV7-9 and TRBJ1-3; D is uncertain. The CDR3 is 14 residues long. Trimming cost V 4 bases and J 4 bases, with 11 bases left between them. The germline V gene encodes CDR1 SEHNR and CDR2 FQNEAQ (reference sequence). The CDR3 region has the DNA TGTGCCAGCAGCTATGCGGGATCCGGAAACACCATATATTTT. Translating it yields CASSYAGSGNTIYF.

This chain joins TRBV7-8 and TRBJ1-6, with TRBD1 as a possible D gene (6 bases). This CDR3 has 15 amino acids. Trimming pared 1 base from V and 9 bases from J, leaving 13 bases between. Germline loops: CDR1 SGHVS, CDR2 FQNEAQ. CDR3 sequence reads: CASSLDAGAGSPLHF. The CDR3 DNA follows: TGTGCCAGCAGCTTAGACGCGGGGGCTGGTTCACCCCTCCACTTT.

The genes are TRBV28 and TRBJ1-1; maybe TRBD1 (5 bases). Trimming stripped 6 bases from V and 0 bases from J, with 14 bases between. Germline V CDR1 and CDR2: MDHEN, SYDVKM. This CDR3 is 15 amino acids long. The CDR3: CASRPLDSMNTEAFF. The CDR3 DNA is TGTGCCAGCAGGCCCTTAGACAGTATGAACACTGAAGCTTTCTTT.

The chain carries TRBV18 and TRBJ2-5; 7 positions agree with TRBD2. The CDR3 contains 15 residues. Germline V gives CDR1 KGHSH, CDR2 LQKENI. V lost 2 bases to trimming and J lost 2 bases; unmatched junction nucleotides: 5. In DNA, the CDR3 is TGTGCCAGCTCACCAAGGACCGGGGGGCAAGAGACCCAGTACTTC. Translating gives CASSPRTGGQETQYF.

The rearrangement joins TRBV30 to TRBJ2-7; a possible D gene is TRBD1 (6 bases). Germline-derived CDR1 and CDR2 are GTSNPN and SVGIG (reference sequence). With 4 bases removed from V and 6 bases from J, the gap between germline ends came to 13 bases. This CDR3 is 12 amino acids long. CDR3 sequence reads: CAWNRQGTEQYF. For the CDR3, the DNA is TGTGCCTGGAATCGTCAGGGGACCGAGCAGTACTTC.

The CDR3 region is CASGPVGRTAGEQYF. DNA for the CDR3: TGTGCCAGCGGCCCGGTTGGAAGGACAGCAGGAGAGCAGTACTTC. The chain has TRBV21-1 and TRBJ2-7; TRBD1 reflects the table's D call only, with no check against the DNA. TRBV21-1 is marked as a pseudogene. The CDR3 contains 15 residues.

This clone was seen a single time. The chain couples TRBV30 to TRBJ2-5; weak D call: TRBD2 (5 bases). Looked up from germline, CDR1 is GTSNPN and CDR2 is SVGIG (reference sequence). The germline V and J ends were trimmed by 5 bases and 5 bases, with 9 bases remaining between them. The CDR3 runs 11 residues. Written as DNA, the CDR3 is TGTGCCTGGGGAGGCGGGGAGACCCAGTACTTC. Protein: CAWGGGETQYF.

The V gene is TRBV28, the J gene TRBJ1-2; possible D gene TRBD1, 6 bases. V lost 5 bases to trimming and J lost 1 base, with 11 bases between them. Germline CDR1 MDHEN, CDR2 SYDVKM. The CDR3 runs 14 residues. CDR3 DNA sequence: TGTGCCAGCAGTCAAAGGGGGTTTAACTATGGCTACACCTTC. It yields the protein CASSQRGFNYGYTF.

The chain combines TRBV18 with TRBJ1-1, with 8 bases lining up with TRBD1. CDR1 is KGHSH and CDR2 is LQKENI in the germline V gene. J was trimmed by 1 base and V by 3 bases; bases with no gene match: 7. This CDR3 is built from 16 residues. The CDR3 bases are TGTGCCAGCTCACCTACCAGGGGGCTCGAGAACACTGAAGCTTTCTTT. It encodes CASSPTRGLENTEAFF. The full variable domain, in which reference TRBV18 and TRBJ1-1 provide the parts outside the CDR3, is NAGVMQNPRHLVRRRGQEARLRCSPMKGHSHVYWYRQLPEEGLKFMVYLQKENIIDESGMPKERFSAEFPKEGPSILRIQQVVRGDSAAYFCASSPTRGLENTEAFFGQGTRLTVV.

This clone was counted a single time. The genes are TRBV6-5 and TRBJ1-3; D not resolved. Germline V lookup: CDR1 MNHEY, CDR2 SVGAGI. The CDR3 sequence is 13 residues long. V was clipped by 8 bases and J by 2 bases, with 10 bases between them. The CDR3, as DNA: TGTGCCAGCGCACGGGGAACTGGAAACACCATATATTTT. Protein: CASARGTGNTIYF.

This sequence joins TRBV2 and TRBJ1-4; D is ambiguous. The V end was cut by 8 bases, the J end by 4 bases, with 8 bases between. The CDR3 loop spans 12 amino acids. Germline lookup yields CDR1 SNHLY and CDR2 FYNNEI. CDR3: CASLRINEKLFF. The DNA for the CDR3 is TGTGCCAGCCTGAGGATTAATGAAAAACTGTTTTTT.

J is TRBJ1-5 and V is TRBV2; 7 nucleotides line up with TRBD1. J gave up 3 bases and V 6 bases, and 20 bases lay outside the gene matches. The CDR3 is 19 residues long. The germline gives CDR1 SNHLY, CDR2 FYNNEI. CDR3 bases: TGTGCCAGCAGGGGCGTAAGACCGGGGCGGGGACAGCCCAATCAGCCCCAGCATTTT. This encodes CASRGVRPGRGQPNQPQHF.

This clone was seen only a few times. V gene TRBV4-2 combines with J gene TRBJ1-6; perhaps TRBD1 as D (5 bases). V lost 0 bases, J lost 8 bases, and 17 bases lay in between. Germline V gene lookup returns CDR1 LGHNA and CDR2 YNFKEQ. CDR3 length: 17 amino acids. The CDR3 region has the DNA TGTGCCAGCAGCCAAGACCACCTTAAAAAAGGGGATTCACCCCTCCACTTT. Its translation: CASSQDHLKKGDSPLHF.

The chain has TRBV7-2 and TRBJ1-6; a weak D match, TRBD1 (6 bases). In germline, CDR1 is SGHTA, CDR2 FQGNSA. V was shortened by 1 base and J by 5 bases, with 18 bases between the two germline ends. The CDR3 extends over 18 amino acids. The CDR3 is CASSLEANREINNSPLHF. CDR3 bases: TGTGCCAGCAGCTTAGAGGCTAACAGGGAGATTAATAATTCACCCCTCCACTTT.

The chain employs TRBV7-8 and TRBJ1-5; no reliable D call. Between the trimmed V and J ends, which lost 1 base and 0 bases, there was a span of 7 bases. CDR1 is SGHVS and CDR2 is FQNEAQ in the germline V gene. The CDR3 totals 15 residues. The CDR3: CASSLGSDSNQPQHF. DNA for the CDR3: TGTGCCAGCAGCTTAGGGAGTGATAGCAATCAGCCCCAGCATTTT.

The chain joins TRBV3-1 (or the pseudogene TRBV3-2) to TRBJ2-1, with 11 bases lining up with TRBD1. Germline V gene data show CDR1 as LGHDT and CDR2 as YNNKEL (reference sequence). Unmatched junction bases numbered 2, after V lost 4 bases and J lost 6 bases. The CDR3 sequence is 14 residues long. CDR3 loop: CASSLGTGGNEQFF. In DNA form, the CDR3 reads TGTGCCAGCAGCCTCGGGACAGGGGGCAATGAGCAGTTCTTC.

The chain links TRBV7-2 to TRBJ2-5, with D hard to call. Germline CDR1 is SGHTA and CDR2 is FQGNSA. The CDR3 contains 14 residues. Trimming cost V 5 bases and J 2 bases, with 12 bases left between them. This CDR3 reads CASSKSYSQETQYF. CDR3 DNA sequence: TGTGCCAGCAGCAAGAGTTACTCTCAAGAGACCCAGTACTTC.

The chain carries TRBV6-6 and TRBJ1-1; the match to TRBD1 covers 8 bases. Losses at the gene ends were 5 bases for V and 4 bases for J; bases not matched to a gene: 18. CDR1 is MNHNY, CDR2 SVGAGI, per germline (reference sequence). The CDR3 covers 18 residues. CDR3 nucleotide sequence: TGTGCCAGCAGTCTTTTGGTGAGCAGGGGGCGTAGGGGCACTGAAGCTTTCTTT. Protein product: CASSLLVSRGRRGTEAFF.

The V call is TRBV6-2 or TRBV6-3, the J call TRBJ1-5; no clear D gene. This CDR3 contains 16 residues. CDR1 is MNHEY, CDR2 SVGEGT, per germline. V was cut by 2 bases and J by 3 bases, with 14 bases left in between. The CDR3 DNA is TGTGCCAGCAGTTACGATCCTCTCCAGTACAATCAGCCCCAGCATTTT. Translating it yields CASSYDPLQYNQPQHF.